A selection of T cell receptor beta chains follows, all from one sample in a study of blood T cell repertoires in COVID-19. Method: immunoSEQ multiplex PCR; TCRdb's copy keeps in-frame clones and lacks some. The sample carries fewer than 500,000 clones, about 90% recorded once. Sequencing input: PBMCs or T cells enriched from blood (not recorded which). Every receptor here comes from a woman aged 18-30 years with acute COVID-19. Each CDR3 is given with its conserved first and last residue. The D gene is left open where the match is weak. Expanded clones get a size class; other rows say once, few or many, or leave the size out.

>TRBD1|TRBV27|.|TRBJ1-5
CASSTYYRGEQPQHF
TGTGCCAGCAGTACCTACTACAGGGGGGAGCAGCCCCAGCATTTT
>TRBD1|TRBV5-1|.|TRBJ2-6
CASSSRSWDRVSSGANVLTF
TGCGCCAGCAGCTCAAGGTCTTGGGACAGGGTCTCCTCTGGGGCCAACGTCCTGACTTTC
>.|TRBV7-9|.|TRBJ1-1
CASSFSRSVSENTEAFF
TGTGCCAGCAGCTTTTCCCGGTCGGTTTCCGAGAACACTGAAGCTTTCTTT
>.|TRBV3-1/TRBV3-2|once|TRBJ2-7
CASNQDLARRYF
TGTGCCAGCAACCAAGATCTGGCTAGAAGGTACTTC
>.|TRBV15|.|TRBJ1-5
CATSRVVGGFWSNQPQHF
TGTGCCACCAGCAGAGTTGTGGGGGGGTTTTGGAGCAATCAGCCCCAGCATTTT
>.|TRBV7-3|.|TRBJ2-5
CASSTSPRETQYF
TGTGCCAGCAGCACATCCCCCCGAGAGACCCAGTACTTC
>.|TRBV25-1|.|TRBJ1-2
CASSDSRGYTF
TGTGCCAGCAGTGATTCGCGAGGCTACACCTTC
>TRBD2|TRBV10-1|once|TRBJ2-3
CASSTVRAGVLVPHTQYF
TGCGCCAGCAGTACGGTCCGAGCGGGAGTTCTGGTTCCACATACGCAGTATTTT
>.|TRBV7-6|.|TRBJ2-7
CASSLGRASANYEQYF
TGTGCCAGCAGCTTAGGAAGGGCTAGCGCTAACTACGAGCAGTACTTC
>TRBD1|TRBV7-3|.|TRBJ2-3
CASSERTGKVDTQYF
TGTGCCAGCAGCGAGAGGACAGGGAAGGTAGATACGCAGTATTTT
>.|TRBV9|.|TRBJ1-3
CASSPDSFGNTIYF
TGTGCCAGCAGCCCCGACAGTTTTGGAAACACCATATATTTT
>TRBD2|TRBV28|.|TRBJ2-1
CASSLGLASFYNEQFF
TGTGCCAGCAGTTTAGGACTAGCGAGCTTCTACAATGAGCAGTTCTTC
>TRBD2|TRBV28|.|TRBJ2-7
CASKSIEGLAGEGEQYF
TGTGCCAGCAAGTCCATCGAAGGACTAGCGGGAGAAGGCGAGCAGTACTTC
>TRBD1|TRBV5-6|.|TRBJ1-2
CASSSPGGTNYGYTF
TGTGCCAGCAGTTCCCCAGGGGGTACTAACTATGGCTACACCTTC
>.|TRBV11-2|.|TRBJ1-1
CASSSLSVYTEAFF
TGTGCCAGCAGCTCCCTCAGTGTCTACACTGAAGCTTTCTTT
>.|TRBV19|once|TRBJ1-1
CASSLRGYGTEAFF
TGTGCCAGTAGTTTGCGGGGCTACGGCACTGAAGCTTTCTTT
>.|TRBV15|once|TRBJ2-3
CATSSTKSRGDTQYF
TGTGCCACCAGCAGCACGAAGAGTAGGGGGGATACGCAGTATTTT
>TRBD2|TRBV5-4|.|TRBJ2-1
CASSSRTSGGALVNEQFF
TGTGCCAGCAGCTCTAGGACTAGCGGGGGGGCCTTAGTAAATGAGCAGTTCTTC
>.|TRBV6-5|.|TRBJ1-6
CASTVGSLNSPLHF
TGTGCCAGCACGGTGGGGAGTTTGAATTCACCCCTCCACTTT
>TRBD1|TRBV27|.|TRBJ1-2
CASSTQGTNYGYTF
TGTGCCAGCAGTACACAGGGGACTAACTATGGCTACACCTTC
>TRBD1|TRBV18|once|TRBJ2-5
CASSLRTGGSYTQYF
TGTGCCAGCTCACTAAGGACAGGGGGCTCGTATACCCAGTACTTC
>.|TRBV29-1|.|TRBJ1-1
CSVQRDWTEAFF
TGCAGCGTGCAGCGGGACTGGACTGAAGCTTTCTTT
>.|TRBV4-1|.|TRBJ1-1
CASSQDGKRAFF
TGCGCCAGCAGCCAAGACGGGAAGAGGGCTTTCTTT
>.|TRBV7-9|few|TRBJ1-2
CASSLGARGNYGYTF
TGTGCCAGCAGCTTGGGGGCTCGAGGGAACTATGGCTACACCTTC
>TRBD1|TRBV7-8|.|TRBJ1-2
CASSPRRGPRQEGYTF
TGTGCCAGCAGCCCTCGGAGGGGGCCTCGACAGGAGGGCTACACCTTC
>TRBD1|TRBV5-1|.|TRBJ2-1
CASSLPGQGNNEQFF
TGCGCCAGCAGCTTACCGGGACAGGGGAACAATGAGCAGTTCTTC
>.|TRBV14|.|TRBJ2-7
CASSHNRVGEQYF
TGTGCCAGCAGCCATAACAGGGTGGGCGAGCAGTACTTC